Each of the 9 T cell receptor beta chains below was sequenced from the same sample in a study of cytomegalovirus exposure and HLA in healthy donors. Vbeta (60) and Jbeta (13) primers were used in the PCR. Clones were sequenced by immunoSEQ multiplex PCR, and TCRdb holds only the in-frame ones, with some missing. Of 150,000 to 200,000 clones in the sample, 68% were seen once. The material sequenced was PBMCs. These receptor sequences come from a man aged 50-59 years in good health and CMV-seronegative.

The chain is built from TRBV28 and TRBJ1-5, with 10 bases fitting TRBD1. Germline CDR1 and CDR2: MDHEN and SYDVKM. This CDR3 contains 18 residues. The junction had 12 bases not matched to a gene; V was cut back by 4 bases and J by 3 bases. Here the CDR3 DNA reads TGTGCCAGCAGTTACCTCGACAGGGGGCCTCACATCAATCAGCCCCAGCATTTT. It specifies CASSYLDRGPHINQPQHF.

The J gene is TRBJ2-2, the V gene TRBV7-3; 9 bases fit TRBD2. V dropped 4 bases and J dropped 4; count of bases not matched to a gene: 7. The CDR3 spans 16 residues. The germline V gene has CDR1 SGHTA and CDR2 FQGTGA. The CDR3 here is CASSSLSGGPTGELFF. In nucleotides, the CDR3 is TGTGCCAGCAGCTCCTTAAGCGGGGGGCCCACCGGGGAGCTGTTTTTT.

This clone was seen more than once but under ten times. The rearrangement links TRBV7-9 to TRBJ2-7; 10 nucleotides line up with TRBD2. Germline trimming cut 5 bases from V and 3 bases from J; bases unmatched to any gene: 4. The CDR3 is 14 residues long. Germline V CDR1 and CDR2: SEHNR, FQNEAQ (reference sequence). CDR3 in DNA: TGTGCCAGCAGCCGGACTAGCGGCTTCTACGAGCAGTACTTC. This gives the protein CASSRTSGFYEQYF.

The rearrangement links TRBV4-3 to TRBJ2-7, with 9 bases fitting TRBD1. The CDR3 runs to 14 residues. Germline CDR1 reads LGHNA; CDR2 reads YSLEER. V lost 1 base and J lost 3; bases outside the gene matches: 1. CDR3 sequence (DNA): TGCGCCAGCAGCCAAGGGACAGGGGACTACGAGCAGTACTTC. Translated, it gives CASSQGTGDYEQYF.

The J gene is TRBJ2-5, the V gene TRBV7-8, with a possible D match to TRBD1 (6 bases). Germline V lookup: CDR1 SGHVS, CDR2 FQNEAQ. This CDR3 is built from 14 residues. The V end lost 5 bases, the J end lost 2 bases, and 12 bases lay between the germline ends. The CDR3: CASSIRQAQETQYF. The CDR3 nucleotides read TGTGCCAGCAGCATTAGACAGGCTCAAGAGACCCAGTACTTC.

The chain uses TRBV29-1 and TRBJ1-2, with TRBD1 as a possible D gene (5 bases). From germline, CDR1 is SQVTM and CDR2 ANQGSEA. The CDR3 covers 13 residues. The V end lost 3 bases, the J end lost 5 bases, and 13 bases lay between the germline ends. The CDR3 spells CSVEEGAIYGYTF. CDR3 coding DNA: TGCAGCGTTGAGGAAGGGGCCATTTATGGCTACACCTTC.

The V and J genes are TRBV25-1 and TRBJ1-2, with D possibly TRBD1 on 6 matching bases. The germline gives CDR1 MGHDK, CDR2 SYGVNS. V dropped 5 bases and J dropped 4 bases, with 14 bases sitting between them. The CDR3 is 14 amino acids. This chain's CDR3 is CASSRGGGGYGYTF. The CDR3 DNA reads TGTGCCAGCAGTCGCGGCGGGGGCGGCTATGGCTACACCTTC.

This clone was seen once. The rearrangement links TRBV28 to TRBJ2-7; a possible D gene is TRBD2 (7 bases). CDR3 length equals 13 residues. Trimming left V 8 bases short and J 2 bases short, with 13 bases between. CDR1 and CDR2 from the germline V gene are MDHEN and SYDVKM. This CDR3 reads CASGEGGTYEQYF. CDR3 DNA: TGTGCCAGCGGGGAGGGGGGAACCTACGAGCAGTACTTC. The full variable domain, with the rest looked up from reference TRBV28 and TRBJ2-7, is DVKVTQSSRYLVKRTGEKVFLECVQDMDHENMFWYRQDPGLGLRLIYFSYDVKMKEKGDIPEGYSVSREKKERFSLILESASTNQTSMYLCASGEGGTYEQYFGPGTRLTVT.

This sequence joins TRBV12-5 and TRBJ2-5; TRBD1 agrees at 9 bases. With 0 bases clipped from V and 6 bases from J, the junction kept 8 bases outside the gene matches. The germline CDR1 and CDR2 sequences are LGHNT and FRNRAP. The CDR3 totals 16 residues. CDR3 sequence: CASGLVLVGTGQTQYF. Written as DNA, the CDR3 is TGTGCTAGTGGTTTGGTACTCGTGGGGACAGGGCAGACCCAGTACTTC.